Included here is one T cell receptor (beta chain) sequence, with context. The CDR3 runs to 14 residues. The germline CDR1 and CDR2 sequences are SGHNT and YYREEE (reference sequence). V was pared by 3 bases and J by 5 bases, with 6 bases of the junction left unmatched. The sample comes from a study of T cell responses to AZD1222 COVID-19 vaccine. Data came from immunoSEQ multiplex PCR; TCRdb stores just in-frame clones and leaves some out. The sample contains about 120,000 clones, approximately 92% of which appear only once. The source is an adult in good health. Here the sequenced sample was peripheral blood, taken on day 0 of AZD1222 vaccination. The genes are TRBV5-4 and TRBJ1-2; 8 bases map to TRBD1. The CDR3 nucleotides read TGTGCCAGCAGCTCGGACAGGGAGTTATATGGCTACACCTTC. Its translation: CASSSDRELYGYTF.